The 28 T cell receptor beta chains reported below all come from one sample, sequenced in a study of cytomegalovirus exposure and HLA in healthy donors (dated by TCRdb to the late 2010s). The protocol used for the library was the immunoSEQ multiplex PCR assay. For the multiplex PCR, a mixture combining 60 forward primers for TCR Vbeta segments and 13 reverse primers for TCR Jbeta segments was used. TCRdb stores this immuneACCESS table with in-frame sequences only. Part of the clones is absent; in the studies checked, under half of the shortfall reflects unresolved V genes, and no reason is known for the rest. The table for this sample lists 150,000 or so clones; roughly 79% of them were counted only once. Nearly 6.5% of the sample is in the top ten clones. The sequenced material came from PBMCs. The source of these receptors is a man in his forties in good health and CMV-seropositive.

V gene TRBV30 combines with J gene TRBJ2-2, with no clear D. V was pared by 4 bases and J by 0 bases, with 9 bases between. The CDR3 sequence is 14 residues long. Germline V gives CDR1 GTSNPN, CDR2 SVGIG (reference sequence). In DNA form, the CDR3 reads TGTGCCTGGAAGTCCGTAGCGAACACCGGGGAGCTGTTTTTT. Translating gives CAWKSVANTGELFF. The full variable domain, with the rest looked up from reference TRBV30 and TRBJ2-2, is SQTIHQWPATLVQPVGSPLSLECTVEGTSNPNLYWYRQAAGRGLQLLFYSVGIGQISSEVPQNLSASRPQDRQFILSSKKLLLSDSGFYLCAWKSVANTGELFFGEGSRLTVL.

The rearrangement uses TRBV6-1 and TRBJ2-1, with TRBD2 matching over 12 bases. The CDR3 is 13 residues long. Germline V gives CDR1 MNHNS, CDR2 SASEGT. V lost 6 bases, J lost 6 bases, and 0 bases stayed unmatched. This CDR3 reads CASRLAGGNEQFF. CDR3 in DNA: TGTGCCAGCAGACTAGCGGGAGGCAATGAGCAGTTCTTC.

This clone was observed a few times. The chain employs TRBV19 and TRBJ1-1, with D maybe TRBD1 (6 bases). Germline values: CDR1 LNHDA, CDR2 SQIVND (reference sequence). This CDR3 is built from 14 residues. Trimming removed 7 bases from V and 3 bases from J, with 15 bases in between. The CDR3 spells CASTSWTDYTEAFF. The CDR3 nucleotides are TGTGCCAGTACTAGCTGGACAGATTACACTGAAGCTTTCTTT. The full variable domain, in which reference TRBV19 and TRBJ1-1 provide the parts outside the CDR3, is DGGITQSPKYLFRKEGQNVTLSCEQNLNHDAMYWYRQDPGQGLRLIYYSQIVNDFQKGDIAEGYSVSREKKESFPLTVTSAQKNPTAFYLCASTSWTDYTEAFFGQGTRLTVV.

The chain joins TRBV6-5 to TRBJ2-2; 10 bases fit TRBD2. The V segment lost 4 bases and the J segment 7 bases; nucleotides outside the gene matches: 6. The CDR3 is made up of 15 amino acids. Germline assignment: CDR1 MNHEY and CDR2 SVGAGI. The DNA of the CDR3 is TGTGCCAGCAGTTCGAGCGGGAGGGTTGGCGGGGAGCTGTTTTTT. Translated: CASSSSGRVGGELFF.

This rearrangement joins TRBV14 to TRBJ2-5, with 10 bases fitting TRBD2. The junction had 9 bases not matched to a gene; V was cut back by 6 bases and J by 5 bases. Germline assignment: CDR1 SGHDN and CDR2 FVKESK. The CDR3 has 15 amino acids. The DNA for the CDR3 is TGTGCCAGCAGGGTGGTGCTAGCGGGAGTGGAGACCCAGTACTTC. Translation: CASRVVLAGVETQYF.

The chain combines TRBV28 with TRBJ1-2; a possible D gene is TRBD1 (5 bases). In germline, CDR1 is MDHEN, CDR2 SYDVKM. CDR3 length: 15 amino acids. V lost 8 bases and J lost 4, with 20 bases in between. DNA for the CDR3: TGTGCCAGCTTCACCCCGGGACTCCTTGTCTATGGCTACACCTTC. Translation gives CASFTPGLLVYGYTF.

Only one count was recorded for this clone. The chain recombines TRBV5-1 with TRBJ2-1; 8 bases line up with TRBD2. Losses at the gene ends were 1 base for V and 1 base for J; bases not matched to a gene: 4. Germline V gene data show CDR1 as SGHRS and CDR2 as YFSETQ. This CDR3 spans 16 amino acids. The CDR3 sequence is CASSLKGGGSYNEQFF. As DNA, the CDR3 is TGCGCCAGCAGCTTGAAGGGCGGGGGGTCCTACAATGAGCAGTTCTTC.

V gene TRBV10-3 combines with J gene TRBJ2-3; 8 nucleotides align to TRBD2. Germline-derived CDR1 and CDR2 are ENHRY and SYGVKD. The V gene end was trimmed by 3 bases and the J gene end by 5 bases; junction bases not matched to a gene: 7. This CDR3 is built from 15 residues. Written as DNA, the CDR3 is TGTGCCATCAGTGATTTCGGGAGGGCCGAAGATACGCAGTATTTT. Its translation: CAISDFGRAEDTQYF.

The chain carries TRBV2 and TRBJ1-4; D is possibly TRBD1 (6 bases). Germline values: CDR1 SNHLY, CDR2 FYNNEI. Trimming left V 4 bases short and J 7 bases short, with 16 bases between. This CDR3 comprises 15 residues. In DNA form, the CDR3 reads TGTGCCAGCAGTGGGGGTTTTGGGGGCGGTGAAAAACTGTTTTTT. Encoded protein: CASSGGFGGGEKLFF.

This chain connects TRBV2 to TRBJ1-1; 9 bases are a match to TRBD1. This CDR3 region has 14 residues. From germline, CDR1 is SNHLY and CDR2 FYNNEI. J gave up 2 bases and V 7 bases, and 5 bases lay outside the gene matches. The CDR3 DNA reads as TGTGCCAGCATGCGGGACAGGGTAAACACTGAAGCTTTCTTT. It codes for CASMRDRVNTEAFF.

CDR3: CATSPDGLYQPQHF. DNA for the CDR3: TGTGCCACCAGCCCGGACGGACTCTATCAGCCCCAGCATTTT. The chain carries TRBV15 and TRBJ1-5, with D uncertain. This CDR3 is built from 14 residues. Germline V gives CDR1 LNHNV, CDR2 YYDKDF (reference sequence). Trimming left V 5 bases short and J 5 bases short, with 13 bases between.

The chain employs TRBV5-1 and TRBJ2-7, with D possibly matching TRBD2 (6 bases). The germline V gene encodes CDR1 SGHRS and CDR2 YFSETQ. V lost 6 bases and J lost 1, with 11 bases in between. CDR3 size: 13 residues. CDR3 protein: CASIGSGSYEQYF. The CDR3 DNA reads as TGCGCCAGCATCGGGAGTGGGTCCTACGAGCAGTACTTC. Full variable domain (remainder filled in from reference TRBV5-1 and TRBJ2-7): KAGVTQTPRYLIKTRGQQVTLSCSPISGHRSVSWYQQTPGQGLQFLFEYFSETQRNKGNFPGRFSGRQFSNSRSEMNVSTLELGDSALYLCASIGSGSYEQYFGPGTRLTVT.

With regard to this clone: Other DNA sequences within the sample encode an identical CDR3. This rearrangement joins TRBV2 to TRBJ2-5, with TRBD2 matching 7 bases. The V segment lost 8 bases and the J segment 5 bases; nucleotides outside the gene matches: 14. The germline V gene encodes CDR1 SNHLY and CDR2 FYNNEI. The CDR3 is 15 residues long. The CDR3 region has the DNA TGTGCCAGCTTTAGCGGGCTAGCGTTCGGGGAGACCCAGTACTTC. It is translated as CASFSGLAFGETQYF.

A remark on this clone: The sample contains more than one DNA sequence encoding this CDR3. This CDR3 is CASSSGLAGVNEQFF. The CDR3 bases are TGTGCCAGCAGCTCGGGACTAGCGGGAGTGAATGAGCAGTTCTTC. The chain joins TRBV7-3 to TRBJ2-1, with 14 positions matching TRBD2. CDR1 is SGHTA and CDR2 is FQGTGA in the germline V gene. The CDR3 has 15 residues. Losses at the gene ends were 4 bases for V and 7 bases for J; bases not matched to a gene: 3. Combining the CDR3 with reference TRBV7-3 and TRBJ2-1 gives the whole variable domain GAGVSQTPSNKVTEKGKYVELRCDPISGHTALYWYRQSLGQGPEFLIYFQGTGAADDSGLPNDRFFAVRPEGSVSTLKIQRTERGDSAVYLCASSSGLAGVNEQFFGPGTRLTVL.

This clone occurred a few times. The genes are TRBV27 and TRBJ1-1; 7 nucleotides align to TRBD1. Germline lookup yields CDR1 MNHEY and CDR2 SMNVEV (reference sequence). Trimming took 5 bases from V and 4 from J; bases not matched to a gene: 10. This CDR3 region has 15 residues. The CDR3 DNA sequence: TGTGCCAGCAGTGGGGGACAGACCCCAGGCACTGAAGCTTTCTTT. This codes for CASSGGQTPGTEAFF.

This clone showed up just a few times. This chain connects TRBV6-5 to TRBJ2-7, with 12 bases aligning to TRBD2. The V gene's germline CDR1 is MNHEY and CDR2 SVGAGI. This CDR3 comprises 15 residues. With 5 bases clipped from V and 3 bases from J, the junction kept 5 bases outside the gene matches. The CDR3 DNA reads TGTGCCAGCAGTGTCCGGACTAGCGGGGTCTACGAGCAGTACTTC. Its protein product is CASSVRTSGVYEQYF.

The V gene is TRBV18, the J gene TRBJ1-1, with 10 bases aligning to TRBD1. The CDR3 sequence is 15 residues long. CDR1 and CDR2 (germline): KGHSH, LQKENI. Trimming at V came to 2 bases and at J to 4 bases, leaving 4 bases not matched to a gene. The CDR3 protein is CASSPGQGDFTEAFF. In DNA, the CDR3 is TGTGCCAGCTCACCAGGACAGGGGGACTTCACTGAAGCTTTCTTT.

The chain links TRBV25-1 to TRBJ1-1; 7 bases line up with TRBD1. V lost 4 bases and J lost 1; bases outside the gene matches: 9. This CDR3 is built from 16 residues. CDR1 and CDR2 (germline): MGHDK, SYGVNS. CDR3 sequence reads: CASSAPPGTANTEAFF. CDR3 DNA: TGTGCCAGCAGTGCTCCTCCCGGGACAGCGAACACTGAAGCTTTCTTT.

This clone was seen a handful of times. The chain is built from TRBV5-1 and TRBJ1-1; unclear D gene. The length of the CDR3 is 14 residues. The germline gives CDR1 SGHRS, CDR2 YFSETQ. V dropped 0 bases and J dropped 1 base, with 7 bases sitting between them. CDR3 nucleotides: TGCGCCAGCAGCTTGGACAGATCGAACACTGAAGCTTTCTTT. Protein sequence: CASSLDRSNTEAFF.

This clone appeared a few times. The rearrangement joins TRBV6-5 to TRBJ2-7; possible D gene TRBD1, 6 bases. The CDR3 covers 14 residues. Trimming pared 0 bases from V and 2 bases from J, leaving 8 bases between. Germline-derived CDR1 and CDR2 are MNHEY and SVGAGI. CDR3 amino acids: CASSYSQGPYEQYF. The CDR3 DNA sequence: TGTGCCAGCAGTTACTCGCAGGGGCCCTACGAGCAGTACTTC.

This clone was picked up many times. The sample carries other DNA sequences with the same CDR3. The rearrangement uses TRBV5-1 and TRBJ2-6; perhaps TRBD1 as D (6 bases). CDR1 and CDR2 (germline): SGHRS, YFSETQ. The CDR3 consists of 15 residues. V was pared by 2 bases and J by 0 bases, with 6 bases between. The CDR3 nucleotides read TGCGCCAGCAGCTTACAGGGCTCTGGGGCCAACGTCCTGACTTTC. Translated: CASSLQGSGANVLTF.

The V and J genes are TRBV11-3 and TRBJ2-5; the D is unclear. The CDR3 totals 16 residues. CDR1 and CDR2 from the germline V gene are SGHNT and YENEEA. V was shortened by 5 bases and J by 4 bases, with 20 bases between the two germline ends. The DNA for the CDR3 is TGTGCCAGCAGCCCCGGAGAGTCCACGATAGGAGAGACCCAGTACTTC. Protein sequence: CASSPGESTIGETQYF.

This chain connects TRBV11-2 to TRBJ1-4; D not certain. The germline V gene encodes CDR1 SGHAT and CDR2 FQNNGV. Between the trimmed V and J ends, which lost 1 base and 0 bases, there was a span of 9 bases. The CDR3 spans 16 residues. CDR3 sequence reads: CASSLGLGSTNEKLFF. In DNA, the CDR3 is TGTGCCAGCAGCTTAGGCTTGGGCTCAACTAATGAAAAACTGTTTTTT.

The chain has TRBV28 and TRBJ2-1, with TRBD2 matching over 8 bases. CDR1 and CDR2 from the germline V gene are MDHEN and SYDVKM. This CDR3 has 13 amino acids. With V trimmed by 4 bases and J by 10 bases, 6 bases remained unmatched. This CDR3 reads CASSSPQREEQFF. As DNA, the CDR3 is TGTGCCAGCAGTTCGCCGCAGCGGGAGGAGCAGTTCTTC.

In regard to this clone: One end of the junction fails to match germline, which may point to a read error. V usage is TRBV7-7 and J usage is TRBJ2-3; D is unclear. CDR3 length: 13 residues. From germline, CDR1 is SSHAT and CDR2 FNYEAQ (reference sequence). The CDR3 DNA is TGTGCTAGCAGCCCAGATCAGTGGGATACGCAGTATTTT. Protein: CASSPDQWDTQYF.

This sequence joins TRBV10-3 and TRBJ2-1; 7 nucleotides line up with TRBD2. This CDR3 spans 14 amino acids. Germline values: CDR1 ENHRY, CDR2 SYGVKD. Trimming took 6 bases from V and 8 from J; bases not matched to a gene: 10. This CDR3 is CAISTLAAYDEQFF. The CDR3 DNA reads TGTGCCATCAGCACCCTAGCGGCATACGATGAGCAGTTCTTC.

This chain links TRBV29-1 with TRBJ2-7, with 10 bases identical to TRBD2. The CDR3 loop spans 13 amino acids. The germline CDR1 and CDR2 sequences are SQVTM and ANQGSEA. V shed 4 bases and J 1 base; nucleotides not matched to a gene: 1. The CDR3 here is CSVVAGGSYEQYF. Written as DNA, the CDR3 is TGCAGCGTTGTAGCGGGAGGATCCTACGAGCAGTACTTC.

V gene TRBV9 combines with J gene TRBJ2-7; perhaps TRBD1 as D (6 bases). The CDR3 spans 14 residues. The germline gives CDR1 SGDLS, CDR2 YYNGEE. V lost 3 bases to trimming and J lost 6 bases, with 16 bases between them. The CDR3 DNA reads TGTGCCAGCAGCGCCCAAGACAGGAAAGGCGAGCAGTACTTC. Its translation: CASSAQDRKGEQYF.